This T cell receptor (beta chain) was observed in a study of early T cells in non-severe SARS-CoV-2 infection. This clonotype has ten or more counts. Its antigen is undetermined. TCRdb re-called the 5' RACE reads through MiXCR, storing one row per CDR3 protein. The data contain about 30,000 distinct CDR3 sequences, 3.5% to 4.5% of them singletons. General observations from the study: In VDJdb matching, anti-spike CD8 responses were favored while private and CD4 specificities went missing.

Germline loops: CDR1 LNHDA, CDR2 SQIVND (reference sequence). This CDR3 comprises 13 residues. Between the trimmed V and J ends, which lost 8 bases and 4 bases, there was a span of 14 bases. The sample was whole blood. This clonotype originated in an adult who was a healthcare worker with PCR-confirmed SARS-CoV-2 infection or an uninfected control (not recorded which). This chain uses TRBV19 with TRBJ1-2; D gene ambiguous. CDR3 in DNA: TGTGCCAGTCGACGGGCGGTAGGCTATGGCTACACCTTC. Amino acid sequence: CASRRAVGYGYTF. Variable domain in full (rest from reference TRBV19 and TRBJ1-2): DGGITQSPKYLFRKEGQNVTLSCEQNLNHDAMYWYRQDPGQGLRLIYYSQIVNDFQKGDIAEGYSVSREKKESFPLTVTSAQKNPTAFYLCASRRAVGYGYTFGSGTRLTVV.